This paragraph reports one T cell receptor beta chain. One junction end disagrees with the germline gene, perhaps due to a read error. CDR1 and CDR2 (germline): LGHNT, FRNRAP. The CDR3 is made up of 16 amino acids. The patients, who ranged from 18 to 65 in age, presented with newly diagnosed hyperthyroidism lasting under 2 months. Exclusions: uncontrolled infection, other autoimmune disease, pregnancy, lactation. Each diagnosis drew on symptoms, thyroxine, TRAb, thyroid ultrasound and orbital computed tomography findings. These data belong to a study of T cells in Graves' hyperthyroidism and ophthalmopathy. Study in general: Peripheral blood was secured at the point of initial diagnosis, before any treatment.

TCR beta CDR3 region amplification was performed from RNA transcripts. In the first-round RT-PCR of the TCR CDR3, the HTBI primer set was used. TCRdb ran MiXCR on the multiplex PCR reads and lists one entry per CDR3 protein. The sample records over 450,000 distinct CDR3 sequences, about 15% being singletons. The chain employs TRBV12-5 and TRBJ2-1, with 7 bases identical to TRBD1. This TCR derives from a woman between 18 and 30 years old with Graves' hyperthyroidism. Source material: blood. CDR3 nucleotides: TGTGCTAGTTGTTTGGTGGGACAGCTCCCGACCAATGAGCAGTTCTTC. This gives the protein CASCLVGQLPTNEQFF.